These 19 T cell receptor beta chains share one sample of origin, sequenced in a study of blood T cell repertoires in COVID-19. Using immunoSEQ multiplex PCR, the repertoire was profiled, and TCRdb retains in-frame clones only, with some absent. The sample lists about 120,000 clones, about 92% occurring once. The material sequenced was peripheral blood. The receptors originated from a man in his forties or fifties with active COVID-19.

The chain couples TRBV6-1 to TRBJ2-7; no clear D. This CDR3 contains 13 residues. CDR1 is MNHNS and CDR2 is SASEGT in the germline V gene. Trimming removed 1 base from V and 4 bases from J, with 8 bases in between. CDR3 amino acids: CASSEGHIYEQYV. CDR3 DNA: TGTGCCAGCAGTGAAGGACACATATACGAGCAGTACGTC.

The chain is built from TRBV19 and TRBJ2-7; 9 nucleotides match TRBD2. The J segment lost 0 bases and the V segment lost 6 bases, leaving 9 bases of the junction unmatched. Germline V gene lookup returns CDR1 LNHDA and CDR2 SQIVND (reference sequence). This CDR3 is built from 16 residues. DNA of the CDR3: TGTGCCAGTAGCCGGGGTAGCGGGGGCAGCTCCTACGAGCAGTACTTC. This translates into CASSRGSGGSSYEQYF.

This clone was observed a few times. The chain uses TRBV28 and TRBJ1-3, with unresolved D. The CDR3 is 14 amino acids. Germline-derived CDR1 and CDR2 are MDHEN and SYDVKM. Trimming pared 5 bases from V and 0 bases from J, leaving 8 bases between. The CDR3 region has the DNA TGTGCCAGCAGTCCCGGACTCTCTGGAAACACCATATATTTT. The encoded protein is CASSPGLSGNTIYF.

The V gene is TRBV6-1, the J gene TRBJ2-7; 7 positions agree with TRBD2. V trimming: 2 bases; J trimming: 3 bases; junction bases outside the gene matches: 4. Germline-derived CDR1 and CDR2 are MNHNS and SASEGT. The CDR3 runs to 14 residues. The CDR3 DNA sequence: TGTGCCAGCAGTGAAATTGAGCGGGGCTACGAGCAGTACGTC. Its translation: CASSEIERGYEQYV.

The V call is TRBV19, the J call TRBJ2-1; 15 bases map to TRBD2. After removal of 4 bases from V and 0 bases from J, the junction contained 7 bases not matched to a gene. This CDR3 spans 19 amino acids. Germline-derived CDR1 and CDR2 are LNHDA and SQIVND (reference sequence). CDR3 coding DNA: TGTGCCAGTAGTACGCGGACTAGCGGGGGGGCCCGCTCCTACAATGAGCAGTTCTTC. This codes for CASSTRTSGGARSYNEQFF.

The genes are TRBV6-1 and TRBJ2-1; TRBD2 is a possible D gene (5 bases). The germline V and J ends were trimmed by 2 bases and 8 bases, with 10 bases remaining between them. The germline CDR1 and CDR2 sequences are MNHNS and SASEGT. The CDR3 is made up of 13 amino acids. CDR3 sequence reads: CASSESPGDEQFF. The CDR3 bases are TGTGCCAGCAGTGAAAGCCCCGGGGATGAGCAGTTCTTC.

A word on this clone: Other DNA variants within this sample encode the same CDR3. This rearrangement joins TRBV25-1 to TRBJ2-3, with TRBD2 identical over 7 bases. V dropped 5 bases and J dropped 4; count of bases not matched to a gene: 6. The germline CDR1 and CDR2 sequences are MGHDK and SYGVNS. The CDR3 has 14 amino acids. CDR3 protein: CASSPSGGSDTQYF. DNA for the CDR3: TGTGCCAGCAGTCCTAGCGGAGGGTCAGATACGCAGTATTTT. Looking up the rest from reference TRBV25-1 and TRBJ2-3 gives the full variable domain: EADIYQTPRYLVIGTGKKITLECSQTMGHDKMYWYQQDPGMELHLIHYSYGVNSTEKGDLSSESTVSRIRTEHFPLTLESARPSHTSQYLCASSPSGGSDTQYFGPGTRLTVL.

In DNA, the CDR3 is TGTGCCAGCAGACCCGGGACAGGGATTCAATTCTCTGGGGCCAACGTCCTGACTTTC. It translates to CASRPGTGIQFSGANVLTF. This chain uses TRBV27 with TRBJ2-6; 9 positions match TRBD1. The CDR3 has 19 amino acids. Germline V lookup: CDR1 MNHEY, CDR2 SMNVEV (reference sequence). V lost 6 bases and J lost 0; bases outside the gene matches: 12.

This clone occurred once. V and J are TRBV18 and TRBJ1-3; 9 bases are shared with TRBD1. V lost 2 bases, J lost 2 bases, and 4 bases stayed unmatched. The CDR3 runs 16 residues. CDR1 is KGHSH and CDR2 is LQKENI in the germline V gene. CDR3 nucleotide sequence: TGTGCCAGCTCACCAACAGGGGGCCTTGCTGGAAACACCATATATTTT. This gives the protein CASSPTGGLAGNTIYF.

The CDR3 is CASLLAVSTDTQYF. CDR3 nucleotide sequence: TGCGCCAGCTTACTAGCGGTGAGCACAGATACGCAGTATTTT. V and J are TRBV5-1 and TRBJ2-3, with 8 bases that match TRBD2. V lost 7 bases, J lost 0 bases, and 4 bases stayed unmatched. The CDR3 contains 14 residues. Per germline, CDR1 SGHRS and CDR2 YFSETQ.

As concerns this clone: The sample holds other DNA sequences that translate to the same CDR3. This chain links TRBV27 with TRBJ1-5, with TRBD1 identical over 8 bases. Germline values: CDR1 MNHEY, CDR2 SMNVEV (reference sequence). J gave up 6 bases and V 6 bases, and 1 base lay outside the gene matches. This CDR3 has 12 amino acids. CDR3 nucleotides: TGTGCCAGCAGAACAGGGGGTCAGCCCCAGCATTTT. This translates into CASRTGGQPQHF.

This clone was recorded only once. The V and J genes are TRBV5-6 and TRBJ1-2; D unresolved. Trimming stripped 7 bases from V and 8 bases from J, with 21 bases between. There are 14 residues in the CDR3. Germline values: CDR1 SGHDT, CDR2 YYEEEE. The CDR3 loop is CASGGRRTMVGYTF. The CDR3 DNA reads as TGTGCCAGCGGAGGACGGAGGACTATGGTAGGCTACACCTTC. The full variable domain, completed using reference TRBV5-6 and TRBJ1-2, is DAGVTQSPTHLIKTRGQQVTLRCSPKSGHDTVSWYQQALGQGPQFIFQYYEEEERQRGNFPDRFSGHQFPNYSSELNVNALLLGDSALYLCASGGRRTMVGYTFGSGTRLTVV.

The CDR3 DNA sequence: TGTGCCAGCAGCCCGGGGGGAACAGGGCGAAACTATGGCTACACCTTC. It codes for CASSPGGTGRNYGYTF. V gene TRBV7-9 combines with J gene TRBJ1-2, with a possible D match to TRBD1 (6 bases). Germline CDR1 and CDR2: SEHNR and FQNEAQ (reference sequence). V was shortened by 5 bases and J by 2 bases, with 18 bases between the two germline ends. The length of the CDR3 is 16 residues. The full variable domain, completed using reference TRBV7-9 and TRBJ1-2, is DTGVSQNPRHKITKRGQNVTFRCDPISEHNRLYWYRQTLGQGPEFLTYFQNEAQLEKSRLLSDRFSAERPKGSFSTLEIQRTEQGDSAMYLCASSPGGTGRNYGYTFGSGTRLTVV.

The rearrangement uses TRBV12-3 or TRBV12-4 and TRBJ1-2; 9 positions agree with TRBD1. V shed 5 bases, J shed 4 bases, and the junction held 2 bases outside the gene matches. The CDR3 length is 13 residues. CDR3 sequence: CASSVGQGYGYTF. CDR3 sequence (DNA): TGTGCCAGCAGTGTGGGACAGGGCTATGGCTACACCTTC.

The rearrangement links TRBV11-2 to TRBJ2-1; the match to TRBD2 covers 9 bases. V was pared by 7 bases and J by 6 bases, with 13 bases of the junction left unmatched. The CDR3 spans 16 residues. Germline values: CDR1 SGHAT, CDR2 FQNNGV. Here the CDR3 DNA reads TGTGCCAGCACCTTTATGGTGGCGGGGGGGGCCAATGAGCAGTTCTTC. Encoded protein: CASTFMVAGGANEQFF.

The chain carries TRBV7-8 and TRBJ1-2; 9 positions agree with TRBD1. CDR1 and CDR2 from the germline V gene are SGHVS and FQNEAQ. J gave up 5 bases and V 5 bases, and 12 bases lay outside the gene matches. CDR3 size: 16 residues. The CDR3 reads CASSHSLQGAQYGYTF. The CDR3 nucleotides are TGTGCCAGCAGCCATAGCTTACAGGGGGCGCAGTATGGCTACACCTTC.

This chain joins TRBV9 and TRBJ1-4; D not resolved. The CDR3 sequence is 15 residues long. Germline CDR1 reads SGDLS; CDR2 reads YYNGEE. V was trimmed by 4 bases and J by 5 bases, leaving 15 bases between them. This CDR3 reads CASSPGGGKNEKLFF. The CDR3 nucleotides are TGTGCCAGCAGCCCTGGCGGCGGGAAAAATGAAAAACTGTTTTTT.

CDR3: CASSIVFIPGQGLFYSNQPQHF. CDR3 in DNA: TGTGCCAGTAGTATAGTCTTTATTCCCGGACAGGGTCTCTTTTATAGCAATCAGCCCCAGCATTTT. This rearrangement joins TRBV19 to TRBJ1-5, with 8 bases matching TRBD1. The CDR3 extends over 22 amino acids. Germline V gives CDR1 LNHDA, CDR2 SQIVND (reference sequence). V shed 1 base, J shed 0 bases, and the junction held 20 bases outside the gene matches.

This chain connects TRBV5-1 to TRBJ2-1; 12 bases are shared with TRBD2. Germline CDR1 is SGHRS and CDR2 is YFSETQ. CDR3 size: 19 residues. V lost 2 bases to trimming and J lost 0 bases; unmatched junction nucleotides: 9. CDR3: CASSLLASGRVGSYNEQFF. In DNA, the CDR3 is TGCGCCAGCAGCTTATTGGCTAGCGGGAGGGTAGGCTCCTACAATGAGCAGTTCTTC.